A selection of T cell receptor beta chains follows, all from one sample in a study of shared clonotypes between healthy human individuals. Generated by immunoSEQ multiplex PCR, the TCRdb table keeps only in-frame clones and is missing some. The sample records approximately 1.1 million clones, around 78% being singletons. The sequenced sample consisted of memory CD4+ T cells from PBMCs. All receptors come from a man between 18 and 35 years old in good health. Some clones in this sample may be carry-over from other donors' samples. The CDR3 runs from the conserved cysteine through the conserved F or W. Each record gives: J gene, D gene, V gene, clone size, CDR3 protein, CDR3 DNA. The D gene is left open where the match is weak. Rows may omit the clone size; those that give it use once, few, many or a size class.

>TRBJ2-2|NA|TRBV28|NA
CASSIPGAGELFF
TGTGCCAGCAGTATCCCAGGGGCCGGGGAGCTGTTTTTT
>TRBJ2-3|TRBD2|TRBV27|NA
CASRSLAGGFVDTQYF
TGTGCCAGCAGGAGCCTAGCGGGAGGGTTTGTAGATACGCAGTATTTT
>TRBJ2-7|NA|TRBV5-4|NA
CASSLGIPSEQYF
TGTGCCAGCAGCTTGGGCATACCTTCGGAGCAGTACTTC
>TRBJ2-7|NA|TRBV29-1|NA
CSVEVSGGPAYEQYF
TGCAGCGTTGAAGTAAGCGGAGGGCCAGCCTACGAGCAGTACTTC
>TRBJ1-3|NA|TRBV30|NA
CAWSVGFVSGNTIYF
TGTGCCTGGAGTGTAGGGTTTGTTTCTGGAAACACCATATATTTT
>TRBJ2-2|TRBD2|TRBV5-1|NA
CASSLLAGVGRTGELFF
TGCGCCAGCAGCCTTTTAGCGGGAGTTGGGCGCACCGGGGAGCTGTTTTTT
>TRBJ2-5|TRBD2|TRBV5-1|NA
CASRTSGQETQYF
TGCGCCAGCAGGACTAGCGGCCAAGAGACCCAGTACTTC
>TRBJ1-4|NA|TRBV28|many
CASSLGPEGGEKLFF
TGTGCCAGCAGTTTAGGGCCAGAAGGAGGGGAAAAACTGTTTTTT
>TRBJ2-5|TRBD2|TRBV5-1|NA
CASSLEAGAGETQYF
TGCGCCAGCAGCTTGGAGGCGGGAGCTGGAGAGACCCAGTACTTC
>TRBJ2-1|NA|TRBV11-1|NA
CASSLELESEQFF
TGTGCCAGCAGCTTAGAATTAGAAAGTGAGCAGTTCTTC
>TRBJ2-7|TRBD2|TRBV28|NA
CASSFGLAYEQYF
TGTGCCAGCAGTTTCGGACTAGCCTACGAGCAGTACTTC
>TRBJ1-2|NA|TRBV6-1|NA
CASSDMGSPLNYGYTF
TGTGCCAGCAGTGATATGGGGTCCCCCCTTAACTATGGCTACACCTTC
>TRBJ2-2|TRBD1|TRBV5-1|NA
CASSSGQGGAGELFF
TGCGCCAGCAGCAGCGGACAGGGAGGTGCCGGGGAGCTGTTTTTT
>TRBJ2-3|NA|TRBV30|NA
CAWSQGRDTDTQYF
TGTGCCTGGAGTCAGGGGCGGGACACAGATACGCAGTATTTT
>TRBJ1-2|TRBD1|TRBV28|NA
CASRGLGQGDYGYTF
TGTGCCAGCAGGGGTTTGGGACAGGGAGACTATGGCTACACCTTC
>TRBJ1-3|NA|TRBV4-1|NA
CASSQLGSGQPGNTIYF
TGCGCCAGCAGCCAATTGGGGTCCGGACAGCCTGGAAACACCATATATTTT
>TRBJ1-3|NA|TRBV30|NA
CAWKFKSGNTIYF
TGTGCCTGGAAATTCAAATCTGGAAACACCATATATTTT
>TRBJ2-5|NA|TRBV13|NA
CASSLGSSVLETQYF
TGTGCCAGCAGCTTAGGTAGTAGCGTATTGGAGACCCAGTACTTC
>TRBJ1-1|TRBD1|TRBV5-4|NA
CASSQYRGGTEAFF
TGTGCCAGCAGCCAGTACAGGGGAGGAACTGAAGCTTTCTTT
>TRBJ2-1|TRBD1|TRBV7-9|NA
CASSSPTGGMTTDEQFF
TGTGCCAGCAGCTCTCCGACAGGGGGAATGACTACGGATGAGCAGTTCTTC
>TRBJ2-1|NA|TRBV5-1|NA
CASRQGGSRDEQFF
TGCGCCAGCAGACAGGGCGGGAGTAGGGATGAGCAGTTCTTC
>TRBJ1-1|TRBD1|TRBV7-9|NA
CASSLDRQGTEAFF
TGTGCCAGCAGCTTAGACAGACAGGGGACTGAAGCTTTCTTT
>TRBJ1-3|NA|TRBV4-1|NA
CASSDLSRGDGTIYF
TGCGCCAGCAGCGACCTGTCCCGAGGAGACGGCACCATATATTTT
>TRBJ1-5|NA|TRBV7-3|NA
CASSLAGDQPQHF
TGTGCCAGCAGCTTAGCAGGAGATCAGCCCCAGCATTTT
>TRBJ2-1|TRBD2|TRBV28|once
CASSLGGPGLAGGFGEQFF
TGTGCCAGCAGTTTAGGGGGCCCAGGGCTAGCGGGAGGGTTTGGTGAGCAGTTCTTC
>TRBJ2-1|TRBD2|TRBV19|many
CATGLAGGEQFF
TGTGCCACGGGACTAGCGGGAGGGGAGCAGTTCTTC
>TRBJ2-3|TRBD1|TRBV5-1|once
CASSPGQVEDTQYF
TGCGCCAGCAGCCCCGGACAGGTTGAAGATACGCAGTATTTT
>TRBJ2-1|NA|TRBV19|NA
CASSPYWPRGRALSNEQFF
TGTGCCAGTAGTCCCTATTGGCCCCGTGGCAGGGCGCTATCCAATGAGCAGTTCTTC
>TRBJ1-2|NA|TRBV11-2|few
CASSFQDYYGYTF
TGTGCCAGCAGCTTTCAGGATTACTATGGCTACACCTTC
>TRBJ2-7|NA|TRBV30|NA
CAWSVYYEQYF
TGTGCCTGGAGTGTGTACTACGAGCAGTACTTC
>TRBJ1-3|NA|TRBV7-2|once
CASSLERFDTIYF
TGTGCCAGCAGCTTAGAGAGGTTCGACACCATATATTTT
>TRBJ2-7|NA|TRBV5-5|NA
CASSHRTSGNEQYF
TGTGCCAGCAGCCACCGGACAAGTGGTAACGAGCAGTACTTC
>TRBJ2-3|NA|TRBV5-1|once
CASRKPGGTDTQYF
TGCGCCAGCAGGAAGCCAGGGGGCACAGATACGCAGTATTTT
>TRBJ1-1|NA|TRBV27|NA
CASRPWEGRVNTEAFF
TGTGCCAGCAGACCTTGGGAAGGACGGGTGAACACTGAAGCTTTCTTT
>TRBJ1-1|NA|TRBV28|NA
CASSLPGRSPEAFF
TGTGCCAGCAGTTTACCGGGGAGGAGCCCTGAAGCTTTCTTT
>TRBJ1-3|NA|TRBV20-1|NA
CSAEAGNTIYF
TGCAGTGCTGAAGCCGGAAACACCATATATTTT
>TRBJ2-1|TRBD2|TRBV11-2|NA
CASSLIVAGPRAYNEQFF
TGTGCCAGCAGCTTAATCGTAGCGGGACCTAGAGCCTACAATGAGCAGTTCTTC
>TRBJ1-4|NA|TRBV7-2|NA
CASSLGGPRNEKLFF
TGTGCCAGCAGCTTGGGTGGACCGAGAAATGAAAAACTGTTTTTT
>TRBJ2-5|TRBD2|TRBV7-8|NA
CASSRRLAAVETQYF
TGTGCCAGCAGCAGACGACTAGCAGCGGTAGAGACCCAGTACTTC
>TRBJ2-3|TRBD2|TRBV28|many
CASSFSTSGRYTQYF
TGTGCCAGCAGTTTCTCTACTAGCGGGAGGTACACGCAGTATTTT
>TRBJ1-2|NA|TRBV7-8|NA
CASSSLTGPYGYTF
TGTGCCAGCAGCTCCTTGACAGGCCCATATGGCTACACCTTC
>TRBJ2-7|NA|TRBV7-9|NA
CASSLFRSPGTYEQYF
TGTGCCAGCAGCTTATTCCGGTCCCCGGGGACCTACGAGCAGTACTTC
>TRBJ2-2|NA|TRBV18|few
CASSKLSDGTGELFF
TGTGCCAGCTCAAAATTAAGCGATGGTACCGGGGAGCTGTTTTTT
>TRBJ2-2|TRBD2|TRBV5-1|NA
CASSRGDIQGGTPGKLFF
TGCGCCAGCAGCCGGGGGGATATTCAGGGTGGAACACCGGGGAAGCTGTTTTTT
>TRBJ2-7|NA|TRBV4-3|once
CASSQEGAGGIYEQYF
TGCGCCAGCAGCCAAGAAGGGGCAGGGGGGATCTACGAGCAGTACTTC
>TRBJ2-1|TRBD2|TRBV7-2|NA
CASSIGRLREQFF
TGTGCCAGCAGCATCGGGAGGCTTCGTGAGCAGTTCTTC
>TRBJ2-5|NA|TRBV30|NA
CAWSKETQYF
TGTGCCTGGAGTAAAGAGACCCAGTACTTC
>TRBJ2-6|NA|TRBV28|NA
CASSTPGEGANVLTF
TGTGCCAGCAGTACCCCCGGGGAGGGGGCCAACGTCCTGACTTTC
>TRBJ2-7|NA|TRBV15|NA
CATSSRVTYEQYF
TGTGCCACCAGCAGCAGGGTGACCTACGAGCAGTACTTC
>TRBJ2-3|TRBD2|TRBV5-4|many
CASSSRTSGHDTQYF
TGTGCCAGCAGCTCCCGGACTAGCGGGCATGATACGCAGTATTTT
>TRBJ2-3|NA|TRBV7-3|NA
CASSLGSTDTQYF
TGTGCCAGCAGCTTAGGATCCACAGATACGCAGTATTTT
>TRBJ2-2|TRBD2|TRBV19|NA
CASSIARSGRAVTGELFF
TGTGCCAGTAGTATAGCCAGAAGCGGGAGGGCCGTCACCGGGGAGCTGTTTTTT
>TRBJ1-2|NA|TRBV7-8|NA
CASSPGVSNYGYTF
TGTGCCAGCAGCCCAGGCGTCTCTAACTATGGCTACACCTTC